Below, 32 T cell receptor beta chains from the same sample are listed, as sequenced in a study of T cells in Graves' hyperthyroidism and ophthalmopathy. Authors of the study amplified TCR beta CDR3 regions from RNA transcripts. The primer set for the first-round RT-PCR of the TCR CDR3 was HTBI. Each CDR3 protein is one row after TCRdb ran MiXCR on the multiplex PCR reads. The sample records 500,000 or so distinct CDR3 sequences, over 15% being singletons. Specimen: blood. The receptors derive from a woman under 30 with Graves' ophthalmopathy.

The V call is TRBV4-1, the J call TRBJ2-1; 12 nucleotides align to TRBD2. The germline V gene has CDR1 MGHRA and CDR2 YSYEKL. CDR3 length: 17 residues. The ends lost 3 bases at V and 3 bases at J; junction bases unmatched: 6. The CDR3 spells CASSHGGLAGYYNEQFF. The CDR3, as DNA: TGCGCCAGCAGCCACGGTGGACTAGCGGGGTACTACAATGAGCAGTTCTTC.

This clonotype has ten or more counts. J is TRBJ1-2 and V is TRBV28, with a possible D match to TRBD1 (5 bases). V shed 5 bases and J shed 2 bases, with 15 bases lying between them. The CDR3 sequence is 15 residues long. The germline V gene encodes CDR1 MDHEN and CDR2 SYDVKM. The CDR3: CASSRPGRENYGYTF. The CDR3 DNA follows: TGTGCCAGCAGTAGACCAGGGAGGGAAAACTATGGCTACACCTTC.

This clonotype has at least ten counts. The V call is TRBV5-8, the J call TRBJ1-1, with TRBD1 matching over 10 bases. Per germline, CDR1 SGHTS and CDR2 YDEGEE. There are 14 residues in the CDR3. The V segment lost 1 base and the J segment 7 bases; nucleotides outside the gene matches: 4. The CDR3 region is CASSLRQGAGEAFF. The DNA of the CDR3 is TGTGCCAGCAGCTTGAGACAGGGGGCGGGTGAAGCTTTCTTT.

Regarding this clonotype: This could be a read error, since a much larger clone is one nucleotide away. This chain joins TRBV2 and TRBJ2-1, with 9 bases identical to TRBD1. This CDR3 region has 15 residues. In germline, CDR1 is SNHLY, CDR2 FYNNEI. CDR3 in DNA: TGTGCCGGCAGTGAGGACAGGGGTTCCTACAATGAGCAGTTCTTC. It codes for CAGSEDRGSYNEQFF.

This clonotype was recorded at least ten times. This chain uses TRBV24-1 with TRBJ2-5; the match to TRBD2 covers 8 bases. Germline loops: CDR1 KGHDR, CDR2 SFDVKD. The CDR3 length is 15 residues. V was pared by 4 bases and J by 1 base, with 4 bases of the junction left unmatched. In DNA form, the CDR3 reads TGTGCCACCAGTGAGGGGGGACTAGTCCAAGAGACCCAGTACTTC. This sequence encodes CATSEGGLVQETQYF.

The genes are TRBV19 and TRBJ1-6, with 12 bases identical to TRBD1. This CDR3 comprises 14 residues. Looked up from germline, CDR1 is LNHDA and CDR2 is SQIVND (reference sequence). The junction had 3 bases not matched to a gene; V was cut back by 8 bases and J by 7 bases. In DNA form, the CDR3 reads TGTGCCAGTGAGGGGACAGGGGGCAATTCACCCCTCCACTTT. Protein: CASEGTGGNSPLHF.

This clonotype was observed at least ten times. The rearrangement joins TRBV6-2 or TRBV6-3 to TRBJ2-7; 9 bases line up with TRBD1. J was trimmed by 2 bases and V by 6 bases; bases with no gene match: 14. This CDR3 has 17 amino acids. CDR1 MNHEY and CDR2 SVGEGT come from the germline V gene. This chain's CDR3 is CASSRTGAESGPYEQYF. CDR3 DNA sequence: TGTGCCAGCAGCCGGACAGGGGCGGAGAGCGGCCCCTACGAGCAGTACTTC.

The genes are TRBV9 and TRBJ2-3; a weak D match, TRBD2 (6 bases). Germline V CDR1 and CDR2: SGDLS, YYNGEE. V dropped 4 bases and J dropped 1 base, with 19 bases sitting between them. This CDR3 comprises 17 residues. CDR3 sequence: CASSPDPTGEGTDTQYF. The CDR3 DNA sequence: TGTGCCAGCAGCCCCGACCCAACGGGGGAGGGCACAGATACGCAGTATTTT.

This chain connects TRBV7-9 to TRBJ2-1, with 10 nucleotides matching TRBD2. The germline gives CDR1 SEHNR, CDR2 FQNEAQ (reference sequence). This CDR3 has 15 amino acids. Losses at the gene ends were 5 bases for V and 6 bases for J; bases not matched to a gene: 7. The DNA of the CDR3 is TGTGCCAGCAGCCCCACTAGCGGGGATCTCAATGAGCAGTTCTTC. This encodes CASSPTSGDLNEQFF.

There are a few counts of this clonotype. The chain uses TRBV6-1 and TRBJ2-7; tentatively, D is TRBD2 (6 bases). This CDR3 is 14 amino acids long. Germline V gives CDR1 MNHNS, CDR2 SASEGT. The V gene lost 5 bases and the J gene lost 2 bases, with 13 bases spanning the gap. The CDR3 sequence: CASSRREVPYEQYF. For the CDR3, the DNA is TGTGCCAGCAGTCGCAGGGAGGTCCCCTACGAGCAGTACTTC.

This chain connects TRBV27 to TRBJ2-2; D ambiguous. From germline, CDR1 is MNHEY and CDR2 SMNVEV (reference sequence). V dropped 3 bases and J dropped 0 bases, with 8 bases sitting between them. The CDR3 spans 15 residues. DNA of the CDR3: TGTGCCAGCAGTTTTAGGCGGACGAACACCGGGGAGCTGTTTTTT. Protein product: CASSFRRTNTGELFF.

This clonotype was counted ten times or more. This chain links TRBV30 with TRBJ1-5; no clear D gene. CDR1 is GTSNPN and CDR2 is SVGIG in the germline V gene (reference sequence). Trimming removed 7 bases at V and 0 bases at J, with 10 bases between. CDR3 length: 13 amino acids. CDR3 sequence (DNA): TGTGCCTCTGGCAGAAATAGCAATCAGCCCCAGCATTTT. Its protein product is CASGRNSNQPQHF.

The genes are TRBV3-1 and TRBJ2-7; D not resolved. Germline CDR1 is LGHDT and CDR2 is YNNKEL (reference sequence). The CDR3 has 14 residues. Between the trimmed V and J ends, which lost 1 base and 3 bases, there was a span of 10 bases. The DNA for the CDR3 is TGTGCCAGCAGCCAAGGGGCCGCGTACTACGAGCAGTACTTC. It yields the protein CASSQGAAYYEQYF.

This clonotype came up a few times. This chain uses TRBV11-2 with TRBJ2-1, with 16 bases matching TRBD2. The CDR3 length is 18 residues. With 4 bases clipped from V and 6 bases from J, the junction kept 9 bases outside the gene matches. CDR1 and CDR2 (germline): SGHAT, FQNNGV. The CDR3 sequence: CASSSPGLAGGPVNEQFF. In DNA form, the CDR3 reads TGTGCCAGCAGCTCCCCGGGACTAGCGGGAGGGCCGGTCAATGAGCAGTTCTTC.

This clonotype was observed many times. V and J are TRBV30 and TRBJ1-3; the D gene is possibly TRBD1 (6 bases). The V gene lost 0 bases and the J gene lost 1 base, with 7 bases spanning the gap. This CDR3 comprises 14 residues. Germline loops: CDR1 GTSNPN, CDR2 SVGIG (reference sequence). CDR3 sequence: CAWSVGGSGNTIYF. CDR3 nucleotide sequence: TGTGCCTGGAGTGTAGGGGGATCTGGAAACACCATATATTTT.

This clonotype was counted only a few times. The chain combines TRBV19 with TRBJ1-5, with 7 nucleotides matching TRBD1. V lost 4 bases to trimming and J lost 2 bases; unmatched junction nucleotides: 2. The germline V gene has CDR1 LNHDA and CDR2 SQIVND (reference sequence). CDR3 length: 14 residues. The CDR3 nucleotides are TGTGCCAGTAGTACCGGACAGGGCAATCAGCCCCAGCATTTT. Amino acids: CASSTGQGNQPQHF.

DNA of the CDR3: TGTGCCAGCAGTGAAACATTAGGAGGCTACGAGCAGTACTTC. Its protein is CASSETLGGYEQYF. The chain combines TRBV7-2 with TRBJ2-7; tentative D call: TRBD2 (5 bases). V was trimmed by 6 bases and J by 3 bases, leaving 15 bases between them. CDR3 length: 14 residues. Germline V lookup: CDR1 SGHTA, CDR2 FQGNSA.

The chain links TRBV6-1 to TRBJ2-3; TRBD2 matches 13 bases. Germline values: CDR1 MNHNS, CDR2 SASEGT. The CDR3 loop spans 17 amino acids. The J segment lost 2 bases and the V segment lost 5 bases, leaving 7 bases of the junction unmatched. The CDR3 sequence is CASSRLAGGLLTDTQYF. CDR3 sequence (DNA): TGTGCCAGCAGTCGACTAGCGGGAGGTCTGCTCACAGATACGCAGTATTTT.

The chain links TRBV3-1 to TRBJ2-6, with TRBD1 as a possible D gene (6 bases). CDR1 and CDR2 from the germline V gene are LGHDT and YNNKEL (reference sequence). The CDR3 spans 20 residues. V lost 5 bases to trimming and J lost 0 bases, with 23 bases between them. CDR3 amino acids: CASSGRQIGQPTSGANVLTF. CDR3 DNA sequence: TGTGCCAGCAGCGGACGGCAAATCGGACAGCCGACCTCTGGGGCCAACGTCCTGACTTTC.

This clonotype was seen many times. This sequence joins TRBV28 and TRBJ1-2; TRBD1 is a possible D gene (5 bases). V lost 6 bases to trimming and J lost 8 bases, with 16 bases between them. Germline V lookup: CDR1 MDHEN, CDR2 SYDVKM. CDR3 size: 13 residues. CDR3 sequence reads: CASSPDPGGGYTF. The CDR3 DNA reads TGTGCCAGCAGCCCTGACCCGGGGGGGGGCTACACCTTC.

This chain joins TRBV7-2 and TRBJ2-7; either TRBD1 or TRBD2 may fit D (6 bases each). The CDR3 covers 16 residues. Germline V gene data show CDR1 as SGHTA and CDR2 as FQGNSA. V lost 5 bases to trimming and J lost 0 bases, with 17 bases between them. The CDR3 bases are TGTGCCAGCAGCACGGCCGGAGGGGGGACCTCCTACGAGCAGTACTTC. This encodes CASSTAGGGTSYEQYF.

This clonotype has more than one count but fewer than ten. This chain links TRBV6-1 with TRBJ2-5; D may be TRBD1 or TRBD2 (5 bases each). With 1 base removed from V and 5 bases from J, the gap between germline ends came to 11 bases. The CDR3 is 14 residues long. Germline CDR1 and CDR2: MNHNS and SASEGT. The CDR3 here is CASSEVGREETQYF. The CDR3 DNA follows: TGTGCCAGCAGTGAAGTTGGCAGGGAGGAGACCCAGTACTTC.

This clonotype occurred a few times. This chain joins TRBV5-1 and TRBJ2-1; D is unclear. CDR3 length: 13 amino acids. Trimming pared 2 bases from V and 5 bases from J, leaving 8 bases between. The germline V gene has CDR1 SGHRS and CDR2 YFSETQ. The CDR3 sequence: CASSFSLHNEQFF. CDR3 bases: TGCGCCAGCAGCTTTAGCCTCCACAATGAGCAGTTCTTC.

The chain links TRBV5-1 to TRBJ1-3; D unresolved. The CDR3 length is 17 residues. V lost 4 bases to trimming and J lost 2 bases, with 19 bases between them. Germline CDR1 SGHRS, CDR2 YFSETQ. CDR3: CASSPIPHGSPGNTIYF. CDR3 sequence (DNA): TGCGCCAGCAGCCCAATCCCCCATGGATCCCCTGGAAACACCATATATTTT.

Concerning this clonotype itself: Possible read error: a much larger clone is one base away. The V and J genes are TRBV5-1 and TRBJ2-1, with 9 bases fitting TRBD2. The CDR3 runs to 15 residues. The germline V gene encodes CDR1 SGHRS and CDR2 YFSETQ. CDR3 region: CASGLDGAGGQEQFF. In DNA, the CDR3 is TGCGCCAGCGGCTTGGACGGAGCGGGAGGCCAAGAGCAGTTCTTC. Full variable domain (remainder filled in from reference TRBV5-1 and TRBJ2-1): KAGVTQTPRYLIKTRGQQVTLSCSPISGHRSVSWYQQTPGQGLQFLFEYFSETQRNKGNFPGRFSGRQFSNSRSEMNVSTLELGDSALYLCASGLDGAGGQEQFFGPGTRLTVL.

Only one count was recorded for this clonotype. A junction boundary mismatches the germline segment, possibly from a read error. CDR3 loop: CASSLGRREGGYEQCF. In DNA, the CDR3 is TGTGCCAGCAGTTTAGGCCGGCGGGAGGGAGGCTACGAGCAGTGCTTC. The chain joins TRBV12-3 or TRBV12-4 to TRBJ2-7; 9 bases are shared with TRBD2. There are 16 residues in the CDR3.

The CDR3 coding sequence is TGTGCCAGCAGCAGAAAACGTTCGAGCTCCTACAATGAGCAGTTCTTC. Protein sequence: CASSRKRSSSYNEQFF. The rearrangement uses TRBV14 and TRBJ2-1; unclear D gene. The CDR3 is 16 residues long. V lost 5 bases, J lost 0 bases, and 14 bases lay in between. The V gene's germline CDR1 is SGHDN and CDR2 FVKESK.

In this sample, this clonotype turned up once. The chain combines TRBV27 with TRBJ2-6; 9 positions agree with TRBD2. Germline-derived CDR1 and CDR2 are MNHEY and SMNVEV (reference sequence). J gave up 2 bases and V 3 bases, and 8 bases lay outside the gene matches. The CDR3 contains 18 residues. The CDR3, as DNA: TGTGCCAGCAGTTTTCTCGGGGCGGGAGGGCCTGGGGCCAACGTCCTGACTTTC. This gives the protein CASSFLGAGGPGANVLTF.

The genes are TRBV15 and TRBJ1-2, with 11 bases matching TRBD1. CDR3 size: 17 residues. V lost 0 bases, J lost 1 base, and 4 bases stayed unmatched. Germline CDR1 is LNHNV and CDR2 is YYDKDF (reference sequence). Written as DNA, the CDR3 is TGTGCCACCAGCAGAGATTCTGGGACAGGGGGTAACTATGGCTACACCTTC. It encodes CATSRDSGTGGNYGYTF. The whole variable domain, remainder taken from reference TRBV15 and TRBJ1-2, is DAMVIQNPRYQVTQFGKPVTLSCSQTLNHNVMYWYQQKSSQAPKLLFHYYDKDFNNEADTPDNFQSRRPNTSFCFLDIRSPGLGDTAMYLCATSRDSGTGGNYGYTFGSGTRLTVV.

This clonotype was observed at least ten times. The rearrangement links TRBV28 to TRBJ1-1, with D hard to call. This CDR3 region has 10 residues. V was cut by 10 bases and J by 6 bases, with 9 bases left in between. Looked up from germline, CDR1 is MDHEN and CDR2 is SYDVKM. The CDR3 DNA follows: TGTGCCACCTCAGGCGCTGAAGCTTTCTTT. Encoded protein: CATSGAEAFF.

The table lists this clonotype with a few counts. CDR3 residues: CASITDPRENTEAFF. In nucleotides, the CDR3 is TGCGCCAGCATTACGGACCCGCGGGAGAACACTGAAGCTTTCTTT. This rearrangement joins TRBV10-2 to TRBJ1-1; D gene uncertain. CDR3 length: 15 residues. The V end was cut by 7 bases, the J end by 1 base, with 16 bases between. The germline V gene encodes CDR1 WSHSY and CDR2 SAAADI.

V and J are TRBV27 and TRBJ1-2; 7 bases fit TRBD1. Trimming took 5 bases from V and 7 from J; bases not matched to a gene: 7. This CDR3 region has 13 residues. Germline V gives CDR1 MNHEY, CDR2 SMNVEV (reference sequence). CDR3 sequence reads: CASSPTGVPGYTF. For the CDR3, the DNA is TGTGCCAGCAGTCCAACAGGGGTCCCTGGCTACACCTTC.